The entry below gives a single T cell receptor beta chain sequence along with its context. The CDR3 loop spans 15 amino acids. V shed 5 bases and J 4 bases; nucleotides not matched to a gene: 7. CDR1 and CDR2 from the germline V gene are WNHNN and SYGVQD (reference sequence). The data belong to a study of shared T cell receptors in the human thymus. Profiled with immunoSEQ multiplex PCR; TCRdb holds only in-frame clones, not every one. The repertoire holds more than 300,000 clones, with 95% as singletons. The sequenced sample consisted of thymocytes. V and J are TRBV10-1 and TRBJ2-1; TRBD2 aligns across 8 bases. This clonotype was sampled from a human donor. The CDR3 DNA reads TGCGCCAGCAGTCGACTAGCGCGGGTTTACAATGAGCAGTTCTTC. This encodes CASSRLARVYNEQFF.